The sequence of this TCR beta chain was determined in a study of T cell clusters in autoimmune cytopenias. TRB was amplified by touch-down multiplex PCR, primer pools A and B combined. From its re-call of the multiplex PCR reads, TCRdb lists each CDR3 protein once, without DNA. Its table lists over 3,500 distinct CDR3 sequences. TRB amplification used approximately 250 ng of peripheral blood genomic DNA. This sample also appeared in a second study, on T cell repertoires in aging, cancer and after chemotherapy. That source adds: Age-matched healthy donors had significantly more diverse, less clonal blood TCR repertoires than untreated cancer patients.

The specimen sequenced was peripheral blood. The source is a human donor in good health.

CDR3 sequence: CASSIAGLGNTEAFF. The V call is TRBV19, the J call TRBJ1-1; TCRdb names TRBD1, which stays unverified in the absence of DNA. Germline assignment: CDR1 LNHDA and CDR2 SQIVND (reference sequence). The CDR3 is 15 amino acids.